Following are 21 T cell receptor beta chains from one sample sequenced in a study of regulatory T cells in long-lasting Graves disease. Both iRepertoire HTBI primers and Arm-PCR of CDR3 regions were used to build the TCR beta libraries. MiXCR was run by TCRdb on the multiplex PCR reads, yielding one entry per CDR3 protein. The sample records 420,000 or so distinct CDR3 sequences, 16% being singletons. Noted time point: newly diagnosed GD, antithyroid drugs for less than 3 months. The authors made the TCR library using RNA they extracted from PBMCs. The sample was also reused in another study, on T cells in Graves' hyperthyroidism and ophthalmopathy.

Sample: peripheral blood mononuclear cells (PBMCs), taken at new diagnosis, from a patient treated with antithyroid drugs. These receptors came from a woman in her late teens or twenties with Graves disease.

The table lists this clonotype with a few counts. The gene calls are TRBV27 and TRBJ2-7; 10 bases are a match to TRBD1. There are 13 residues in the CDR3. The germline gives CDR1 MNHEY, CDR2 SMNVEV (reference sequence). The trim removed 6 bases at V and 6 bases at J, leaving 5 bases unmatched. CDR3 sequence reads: CASRHGQGGEQYF. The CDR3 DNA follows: TGTGCCAGCAGGCATGGACAGGGGGGCGAGCAGTACTTC.

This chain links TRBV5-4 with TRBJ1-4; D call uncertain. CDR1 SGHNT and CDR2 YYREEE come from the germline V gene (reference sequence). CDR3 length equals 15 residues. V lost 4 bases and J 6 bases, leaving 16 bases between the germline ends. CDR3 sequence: CASSRIRYGHEKLFF. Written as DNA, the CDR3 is TGTGCCAGCAGCCGTATCCGGTACGGGCATGAAAAACTGTTTTTT.

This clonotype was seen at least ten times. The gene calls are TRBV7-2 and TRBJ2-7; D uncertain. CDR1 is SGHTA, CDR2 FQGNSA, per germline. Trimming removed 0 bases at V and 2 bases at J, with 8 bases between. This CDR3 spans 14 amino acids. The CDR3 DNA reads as TGTGCCAGCAGCTTAGCGCGTTCTACCTACGAGCAGTACTTC. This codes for CASSLARSTYEQYF.

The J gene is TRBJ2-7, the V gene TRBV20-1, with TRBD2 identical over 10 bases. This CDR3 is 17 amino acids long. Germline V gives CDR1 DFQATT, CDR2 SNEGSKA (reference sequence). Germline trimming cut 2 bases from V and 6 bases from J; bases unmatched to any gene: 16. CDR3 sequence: CSARSHFRTSGGREQYF. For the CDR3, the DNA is TGCAGTGCTAGATCCCACTTTAGGACTAGCGGTGGCCGCGAGCAGTACTTC.

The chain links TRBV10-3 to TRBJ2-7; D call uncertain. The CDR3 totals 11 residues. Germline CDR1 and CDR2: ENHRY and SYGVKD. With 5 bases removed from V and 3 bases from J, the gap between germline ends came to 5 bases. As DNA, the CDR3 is TGTGCCATCAGTTCAGGCTACGAGCAGTACTTC. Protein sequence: CAISSGYEQYF.

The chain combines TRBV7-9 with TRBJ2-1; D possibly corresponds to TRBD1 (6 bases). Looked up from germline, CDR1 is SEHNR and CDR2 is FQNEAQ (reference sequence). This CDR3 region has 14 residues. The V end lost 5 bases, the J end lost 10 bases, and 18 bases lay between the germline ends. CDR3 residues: CASSPQGSFGEQFF. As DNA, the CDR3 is TGTGCCAGCAGCCCCCAGGGGTCGTTCGGGGAGCAGTTCTTC. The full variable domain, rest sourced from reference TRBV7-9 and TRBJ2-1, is DTGVSQNPRHKITKRGQNVTFRCDPISEHNRLYWYRQTLGQGPEFLTYFQNEAQLEKSRLLSDRFSAERPKGSFSTLEIQRTEQGDSAMYLCASSPQGSFGEQFFGPGTRLTVL.

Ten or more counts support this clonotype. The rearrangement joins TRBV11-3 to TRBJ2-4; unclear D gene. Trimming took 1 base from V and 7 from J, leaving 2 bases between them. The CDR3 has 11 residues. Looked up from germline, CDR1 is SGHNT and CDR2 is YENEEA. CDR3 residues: CASSLVNIQYF. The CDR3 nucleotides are TGTGCCAGCAGCTTAGTCAACATTCAGTACTTC. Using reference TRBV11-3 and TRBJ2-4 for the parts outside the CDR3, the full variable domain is EAGVVQSPRYKIIEKKQPVAFWCNPISGHNTLYWYLQNLGQGPELLIRYENEEAVDDSQLPKDRFSAERLKGVDSTLKIQPAELGDSAVYLCASSLVNIQYFGAGTRLSVL.

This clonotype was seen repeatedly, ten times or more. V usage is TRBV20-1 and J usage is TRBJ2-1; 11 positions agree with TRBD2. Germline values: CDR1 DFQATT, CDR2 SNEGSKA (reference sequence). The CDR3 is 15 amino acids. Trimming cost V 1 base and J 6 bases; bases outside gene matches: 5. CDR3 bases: TGCAGTGCTAGAGCGGCTAGCGGGAGGTTCAATGAGCAGTTCTTC. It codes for CSARAASGRFNEQFF.

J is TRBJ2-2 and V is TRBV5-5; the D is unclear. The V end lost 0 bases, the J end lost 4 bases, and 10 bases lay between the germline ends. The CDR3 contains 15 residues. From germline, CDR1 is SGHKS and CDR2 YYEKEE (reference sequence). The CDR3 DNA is TGTGCCAGCAGCTTGGGGGGAAGGATCACCGGGGAGCTGTTTTTT. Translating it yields CASSLGGRITGELFF.

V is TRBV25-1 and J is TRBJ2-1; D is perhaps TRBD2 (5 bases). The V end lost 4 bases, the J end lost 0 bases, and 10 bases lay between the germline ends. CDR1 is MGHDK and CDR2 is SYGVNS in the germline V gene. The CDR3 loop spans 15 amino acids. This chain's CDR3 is CASSVSGLSYNEQFF. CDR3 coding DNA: TGTGCCAGCAGTGTAAGCGGTCTCTCCTACAATGAGCAGTTCTTC.

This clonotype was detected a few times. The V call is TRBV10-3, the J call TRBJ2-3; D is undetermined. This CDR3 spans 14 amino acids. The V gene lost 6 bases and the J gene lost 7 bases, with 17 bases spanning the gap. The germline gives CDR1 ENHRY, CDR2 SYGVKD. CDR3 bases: TGTGCCATCAGGAGGACGGACGAGAGGAATACGCAGTATTTT. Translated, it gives CAIRRTDERNTQYF.

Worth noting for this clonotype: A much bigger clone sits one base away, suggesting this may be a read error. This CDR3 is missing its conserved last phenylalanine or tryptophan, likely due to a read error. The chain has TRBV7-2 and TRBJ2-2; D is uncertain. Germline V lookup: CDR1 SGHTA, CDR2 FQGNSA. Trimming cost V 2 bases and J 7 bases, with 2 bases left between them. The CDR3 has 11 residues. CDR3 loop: CASSLNGELFS. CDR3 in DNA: TGTGCCAGCAGCTTAAACGGGGAGCTGTTTTCT.

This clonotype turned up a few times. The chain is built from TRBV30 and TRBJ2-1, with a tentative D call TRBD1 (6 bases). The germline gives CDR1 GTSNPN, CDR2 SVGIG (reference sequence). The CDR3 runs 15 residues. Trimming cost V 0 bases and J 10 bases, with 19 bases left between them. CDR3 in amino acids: CAWSVGQGPMMEQFF. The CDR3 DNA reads TGTGCCTGGAGTGTAGGGCAGGGGCCAATGATGGAGCAGTTCTTC.

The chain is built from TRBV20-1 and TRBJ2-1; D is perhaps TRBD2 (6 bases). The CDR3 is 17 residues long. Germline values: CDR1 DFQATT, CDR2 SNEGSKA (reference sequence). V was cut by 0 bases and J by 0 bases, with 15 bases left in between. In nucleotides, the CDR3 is TGCAGTGCTAGAGACAGTGGTTGGAGGGGCTCCTACAATGAGCAGTTCTTC. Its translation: CSARDSGWRGSYNEQFF.

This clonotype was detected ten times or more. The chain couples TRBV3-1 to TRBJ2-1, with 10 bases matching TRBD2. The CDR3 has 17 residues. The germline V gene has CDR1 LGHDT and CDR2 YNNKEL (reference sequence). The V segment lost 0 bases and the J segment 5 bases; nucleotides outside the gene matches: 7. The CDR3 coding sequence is TGTGCCAGCAGCCAAGAAGGAAGGCTAGCGGGAGACAATGAGCAGTTCTTC. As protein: CASSQEGRLAGDNEQFF.

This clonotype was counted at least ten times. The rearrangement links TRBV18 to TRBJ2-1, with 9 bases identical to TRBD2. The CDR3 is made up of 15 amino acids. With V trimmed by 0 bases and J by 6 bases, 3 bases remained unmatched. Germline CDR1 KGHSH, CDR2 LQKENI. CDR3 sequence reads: CASSPPREGRNEQFF. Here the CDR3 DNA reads TGTGCCAGCTCACCACCGCGGGAGGGCCGCAATGAGCAGTTCTTC.

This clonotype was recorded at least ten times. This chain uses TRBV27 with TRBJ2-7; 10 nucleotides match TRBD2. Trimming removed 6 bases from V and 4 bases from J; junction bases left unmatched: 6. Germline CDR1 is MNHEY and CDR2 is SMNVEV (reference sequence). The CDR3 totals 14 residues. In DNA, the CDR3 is TGTGCCAGCAGCTGGACTAGCGGAGATTACGAGCAGTACTTC. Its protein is CASSWTSGDYEQYF.

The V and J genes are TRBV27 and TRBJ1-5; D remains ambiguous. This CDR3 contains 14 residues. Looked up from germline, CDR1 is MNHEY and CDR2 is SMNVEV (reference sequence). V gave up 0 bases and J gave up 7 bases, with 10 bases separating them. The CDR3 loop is CASSLSGRWQPQHF. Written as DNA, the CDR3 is TGTGCCAGCAGTTTATCAGGACGTTGGCAGCCCCAGCATTTT.

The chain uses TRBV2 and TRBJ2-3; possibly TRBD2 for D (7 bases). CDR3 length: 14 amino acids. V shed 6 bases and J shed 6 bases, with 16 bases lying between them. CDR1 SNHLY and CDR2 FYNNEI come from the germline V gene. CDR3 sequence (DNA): TGTGCCAGCAGAACAGGGAGGGCATCGGATACGCAGTATTTT. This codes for CASRTGRASDTQYF. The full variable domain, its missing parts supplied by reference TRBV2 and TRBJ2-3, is EPEVTQTPSHQVTQMGQEVILRCVPISNHLYFYWYRQILGQKVEFLVSFYNNEISEKSEIFDDQFSVERPDGSNFTLKIRSTKLEDSAMYFCASRTGRASDTQYFGPGTRLTVL.

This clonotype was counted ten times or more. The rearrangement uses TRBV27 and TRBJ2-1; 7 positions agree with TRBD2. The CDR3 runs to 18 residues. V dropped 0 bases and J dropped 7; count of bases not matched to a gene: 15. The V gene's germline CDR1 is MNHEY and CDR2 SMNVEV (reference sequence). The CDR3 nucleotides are TGTGCCAGCAGTTTATCGTGGACCCGAGGACTAGTTGGGAATGAGCAGTTCTTC. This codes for CASSLSWTRGLVGNEQFF.

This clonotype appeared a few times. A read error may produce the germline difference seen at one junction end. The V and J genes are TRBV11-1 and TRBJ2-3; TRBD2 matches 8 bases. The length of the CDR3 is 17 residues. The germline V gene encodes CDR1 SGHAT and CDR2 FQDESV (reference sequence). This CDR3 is CASSQVGTSFSTDTQYF. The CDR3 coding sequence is TGCGCCAGCAGCCAAGTAGGGACTAGTTTTTCCACAGATACGCAGTATTTT.